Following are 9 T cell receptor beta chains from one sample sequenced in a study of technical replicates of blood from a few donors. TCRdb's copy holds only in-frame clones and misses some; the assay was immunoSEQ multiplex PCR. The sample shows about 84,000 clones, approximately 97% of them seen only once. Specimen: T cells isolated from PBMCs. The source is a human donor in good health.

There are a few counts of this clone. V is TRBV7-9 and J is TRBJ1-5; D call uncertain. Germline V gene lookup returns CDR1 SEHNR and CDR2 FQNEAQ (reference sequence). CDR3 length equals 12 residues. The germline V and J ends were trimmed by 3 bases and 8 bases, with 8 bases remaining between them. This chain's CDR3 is CASSLAAEPQHF. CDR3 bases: TGTGCCAGCAGCTTGGCCGCCGAGCCCCAGCATTTT.

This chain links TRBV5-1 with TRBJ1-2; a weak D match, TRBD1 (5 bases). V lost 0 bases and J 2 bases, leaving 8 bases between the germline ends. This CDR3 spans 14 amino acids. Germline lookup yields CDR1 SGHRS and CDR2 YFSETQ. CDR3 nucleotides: TGCGCCAGCAGCTTGGAGCAGGGCAACTATGGCTACACCTTC. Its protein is CASSLEQGNYGYTF.

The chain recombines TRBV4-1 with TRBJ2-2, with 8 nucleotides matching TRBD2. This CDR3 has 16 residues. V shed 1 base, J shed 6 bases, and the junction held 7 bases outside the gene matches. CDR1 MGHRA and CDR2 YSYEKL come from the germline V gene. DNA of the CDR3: TGCGCCAGCAGCCAAGGAGACGGACTAGCCCCCGGGGAGCTGTTTTTT. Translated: CASSQGDGLAPGELFF.

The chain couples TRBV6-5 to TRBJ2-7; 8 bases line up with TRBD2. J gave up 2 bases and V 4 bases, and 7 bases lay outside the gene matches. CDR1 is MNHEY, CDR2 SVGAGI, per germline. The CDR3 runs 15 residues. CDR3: CASSSPTSGAYEQYF. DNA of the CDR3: TGTGCCAGCAGTTCCCCTACTAGCGGCGCCTACGAGCAGTACTTC.

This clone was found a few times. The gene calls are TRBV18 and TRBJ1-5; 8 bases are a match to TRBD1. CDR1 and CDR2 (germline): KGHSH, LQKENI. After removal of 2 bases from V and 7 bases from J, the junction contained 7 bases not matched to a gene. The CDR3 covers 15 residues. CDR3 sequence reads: CASSPDSGGRQPQHF. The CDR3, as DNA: TGTGCCAGCTCACCAGATTCAGGGGGCCGACAGCCCCAGCATTTT.

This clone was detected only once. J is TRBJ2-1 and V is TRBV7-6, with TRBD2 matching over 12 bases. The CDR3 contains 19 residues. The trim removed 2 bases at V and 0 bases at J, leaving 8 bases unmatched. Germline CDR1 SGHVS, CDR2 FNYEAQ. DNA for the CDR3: TGTGCCAGCAGCTTAAGTCTAGCGGGGGGGTACTCCTCCTACAATGAGCAGTTCTTC. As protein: CASSLSLAGGYSSYNEQFF.

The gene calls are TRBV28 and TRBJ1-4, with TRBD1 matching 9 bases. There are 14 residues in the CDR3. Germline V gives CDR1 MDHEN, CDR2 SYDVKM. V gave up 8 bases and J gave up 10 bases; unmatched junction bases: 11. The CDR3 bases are TGTGCCAGCCTCGGACAGGGGCCGGCAGGAAAACTGTTTTTT. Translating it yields CASLGQGPAGKLFF.

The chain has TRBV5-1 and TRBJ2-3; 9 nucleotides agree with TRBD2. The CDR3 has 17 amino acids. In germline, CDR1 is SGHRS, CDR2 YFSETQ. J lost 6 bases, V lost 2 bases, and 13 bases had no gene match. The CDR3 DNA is TGCGCCAGCAGCTTACGTAGAGATGCGGGGGGGCTGGATACGCAGTATTTT. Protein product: CASSLRRDAGGLDTQYF.

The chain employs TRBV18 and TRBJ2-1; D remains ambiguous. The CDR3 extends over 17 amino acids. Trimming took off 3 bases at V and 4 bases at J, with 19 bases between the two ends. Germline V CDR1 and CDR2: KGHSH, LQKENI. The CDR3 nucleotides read TGTGCCAGCTCACCTGTCTGGGCCAGCTCCTTTTACAATGAGCAGTTCTTC. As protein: CASSPVWASSFYNEQFF.